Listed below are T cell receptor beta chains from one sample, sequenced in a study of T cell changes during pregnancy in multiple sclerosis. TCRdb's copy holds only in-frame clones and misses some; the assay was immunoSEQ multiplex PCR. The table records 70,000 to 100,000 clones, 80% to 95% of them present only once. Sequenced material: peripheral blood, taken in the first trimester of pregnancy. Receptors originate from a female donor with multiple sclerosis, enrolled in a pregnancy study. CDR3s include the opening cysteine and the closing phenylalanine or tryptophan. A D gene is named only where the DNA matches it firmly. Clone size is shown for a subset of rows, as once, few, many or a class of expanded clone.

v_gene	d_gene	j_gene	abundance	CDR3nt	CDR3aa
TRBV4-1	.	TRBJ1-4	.	TGCGCCAGCAGCCAAGATAGGACAGCTAATGAAAAACTGTTTTTT	CASSQDRTANEKLFF
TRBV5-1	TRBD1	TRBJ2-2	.	TGCGCCAGCAGCAACCAGGGGGCGCCCACCGGGGAGCTGTTTTTT	CASSNQGAPTGELFF
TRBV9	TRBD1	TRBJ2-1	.	TGTGCCAGCAGCCCGCGGACAGGTTTTAATGAGCAGTTCTTC	CASSPRTGFNEQFF
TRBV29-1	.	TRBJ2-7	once	TGCAGCGTTGAAATTCCGGGACACGCCTACGAGCAGTACTTC	CSVEIPGHAYEQYF
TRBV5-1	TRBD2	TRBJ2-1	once	TGCGCCAGCAGTGAACTAGCGGTGTACAATGAGCAGTTCTTC	CASSELAVYNEQFF
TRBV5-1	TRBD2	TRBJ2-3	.	TGCGCCAGCAGCTTGGGCACTAGCGGGAGTACAGATACGCAGTATTTT	CASSLGTSGSTDTQYF
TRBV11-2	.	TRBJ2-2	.	TGTGCCAGCAGCCCAGTTCGGGGCACCGGGGAGCTGTTTTTT	CASSPVRGTGELFF
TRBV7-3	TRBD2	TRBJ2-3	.	TGTGCCAGCAGCATCCTAGCGGGAGTAAGCACAGATACGCAGTATTTT	CASSILAGVSTDTQYF
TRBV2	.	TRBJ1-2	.	TGTGCCAGCAGTGAAAAAGGGGCAATAGGAGGCTACACCTTC	CASSEKGAIGGYTF
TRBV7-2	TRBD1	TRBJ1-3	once	TGTGCCAGCAGCTTAGGTCAGACAGGGGCTGGAAACACCATATATTTT	CASSLGQTGAGNTIYF
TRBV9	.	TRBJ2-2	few	TGTGCCAGCGAGGTCGGGGAGACCGGGGAGCTGTTTTTT	CASEVGETGELFF
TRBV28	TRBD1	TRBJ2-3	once	TGTGCCAGCAGTTTATCGGGCAGGGGGCTGGCAGATACGCAGTATTTT	CASSLSGRGLADTQYF
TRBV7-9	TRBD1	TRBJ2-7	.	TGTGCCAGCAGCTTATGGGACAGAAACTACGAGCAGTACTTC	CASSLWDRNYEQYF
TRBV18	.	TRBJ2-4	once	TGTGCCAGCTCACCACCCCTAGTAAACATTCAGTACTTC	CASSPPLVNIQYF
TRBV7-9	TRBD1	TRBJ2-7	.	TGTGCCAGCAGCTCAAGGACAGGGCAAGAGCAGTACTTC	CASSSRTGQEQYF
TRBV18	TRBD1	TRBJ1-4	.	TGTGCCAGCTCACAACAGGGGGGTGAAAAACTGTTTTTT	CASSQQGGEKLFF
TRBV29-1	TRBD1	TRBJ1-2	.	TGCAGCGTCGCGGCTGGACAGGGGGCATATGGCTACACCTTC	CSVAAGQGAYGYTF
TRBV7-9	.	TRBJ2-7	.	TGTGCCAGCAGCCCCCAGGACAGCTACGAGCAGTACTTC	CASSPQDSYEQYF
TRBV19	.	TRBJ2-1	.	TGTGCCAGTAGTATGGAGGGCAGCGTCGGGGGCTACAATGAGCAGTTCTTC	CASSMEGSVGGYNEQFF
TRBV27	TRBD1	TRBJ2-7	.	TGTGCCAGCAGTTTTGGAGGACAGGGCTCCCTCGAGCAGTACTTC	CASSFGGQGSLEQYF
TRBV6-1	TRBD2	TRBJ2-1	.	TGTGCCAGCAGTGAATGGGGACTAGCGTCCGGGGGGTGGAACAATGAGCAGTTCTTC	CASSEWGLASGGWNNEQFF
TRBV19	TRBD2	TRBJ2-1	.	TGTGCCAGTATGTGGCGGGGACTAGCGGGGTATGAGCAGTTCTTC	CASMWRGLAGYEQFF
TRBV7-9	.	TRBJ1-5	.	TGTGCCAGCAGCCCGGACGGGAATAGCAATCAGCCCCAGCATTTT	CASSPDGNSNQPQHF
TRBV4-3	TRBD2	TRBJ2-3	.	TGCGCCAGCAGCCCGATAGCGGGAGGACCAGATACGCAGTATTTT	CASSPIAGGPDTQYF
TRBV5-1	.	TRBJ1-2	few	TGCGCCAGCAGGTTTACGGGGGGATATGGCTACACCTTC	CASRFTGGYGYTF
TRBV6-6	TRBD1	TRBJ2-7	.	TGTGCCAGCAGTTACCAGACAGGGAACCCCTACGAGCAGTACTTC	CASSYQTGNPYEQYF
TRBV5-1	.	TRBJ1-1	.	TGCGCCAGCACGTACGGAGGGAACACTGAAGCTTTCTTT	CASTYGGNTEAFF
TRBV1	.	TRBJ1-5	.	TGCACCAGCAGACCCACAGGGGGCGGCAATCAGCCCCAGCATTTT	CTSRPTGGGNQPQHF
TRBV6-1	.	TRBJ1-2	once	TGTGCCAGCAGTGACAGGGGCCTCGCCTTCTCCTACACCTTC	CASSDRGLAFSYTF
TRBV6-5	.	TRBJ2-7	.	TGTGCCAGCAGTTACAAGGCTAGCTACGAGCAGTACTTC	CASSYKASYEQYF
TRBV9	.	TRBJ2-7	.	TGTGCCAGCAGTGGCCAGGGGAGCTCCTACGAGCAGTACTTC	CASSGQGSSYEQYF
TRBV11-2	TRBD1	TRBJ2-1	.	TGTGCCAGCAGCTTAGGGAGACAGGGGCCCGCCTACAATGAGCAGTTCTTC	CASSLGRQGPAYNEQFF
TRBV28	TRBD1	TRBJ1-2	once	TGTGCCAGCAGTTTCCCCGGGGACAGGGGGCTCTATGGCTACACCTTC	CASSFPGDRGLYGYTF
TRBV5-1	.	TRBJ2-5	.	TGCGCCAGCACCCCGGGGGTCGGAGGAGAGACCCAGTACTTC	CASTPGVGGETQYF
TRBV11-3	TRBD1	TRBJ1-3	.	TGTGCCAGCAGCCCAGGACAGGGGCCTGGAAACACCATATATTTT	CASSPGQGPGNTIYF
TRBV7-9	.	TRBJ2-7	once	TGTGCCAGCAGCTTACCTAGTTCCTACGAGCAGTACTTC	CASSLPSSYEQYF
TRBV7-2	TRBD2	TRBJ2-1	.	TGTGCCAGCAGCTTAGGACTAGCGGGAGGGAATGAGCAGTTCTTC	CASSLGLAGGNEQFF
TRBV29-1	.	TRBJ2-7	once	TGCAGCGCCAAAAGGAAGGACATATACGAGCAGTACTTC	CSAKRKDIYEQYF
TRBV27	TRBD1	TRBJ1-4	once	TGTGCCAGCAGTCGGACAGGGGGTGAAAAACTGTTTTTT	CASSRTGGEKLFF
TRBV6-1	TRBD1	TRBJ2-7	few	TGTGCCAGCAGTCAAGCCCGGACAGGGTTCTACGAGCAGTACTTC	CASSQARTGFYEQYF
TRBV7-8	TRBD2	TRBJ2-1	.	TGTGCCAGCAGCGGCGAGGGGACTAGCGGGACCTACAATGAGCAGTTCTTC	CASSGEGTSGTYNEQFF
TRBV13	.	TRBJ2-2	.	TGTGCCAGCAGCTTAAGTCTATCCGGGGAGCTGTTTTTT	CASSLSLSGELFF
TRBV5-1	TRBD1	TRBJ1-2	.	TGCGCCAGCAGCTTGGGACAGGGAGAAGGCTACACCTTC	CASSLGQGEGYTF
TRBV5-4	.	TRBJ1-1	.	TGTGCCAGCAGCTGGCGGGAAGGGAACACTGAAGCTTTCTTT	CASSWREGNTEAFF
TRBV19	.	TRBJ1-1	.	TGTGCCAGTAGTGTACAGGGCACTGAAGCTTTCTTT	CASSVQGTEAFF
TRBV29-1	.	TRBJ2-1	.	TGCAGCGTTGTCCGAGCCCAGGGTGAGCAGTTCTTC	CSVVRAQGEQFF
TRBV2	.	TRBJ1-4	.	TGTGCCAGCAGAACAGGGTACAGTAATGAAAAACTGTTTTTT	CASRTGYSNEKLFF
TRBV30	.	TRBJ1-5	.	TGTGCCTGGCGGGATAGCAATCAGCCCCAGCATTTT	CAWRDSNQPQHF
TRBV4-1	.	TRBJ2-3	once	TGCGCCAGCAGCCAAAGGGGGGACAGTGTTGGCACAGATACGCAGTATTTT	CASSQRGDSVGTDTQYF
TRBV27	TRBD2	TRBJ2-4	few	TGTGCCAGCAGTTCCCCGGGGAGGGGCAAAAACATTCAGTACTTC	CASSSPGRGKNIQYF
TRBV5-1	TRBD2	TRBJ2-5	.	TGCGCCAGCAGCTCCGGACTAGCGGGAGTAGGTGAGACCCAGTACTTC	CASSSGLAGVGETQYF
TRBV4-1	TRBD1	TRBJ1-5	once	TGCGCCAGCAGCCGGGATCCGGGACAGGGACATCAATATAGCAATCAGCCCCAGCATTTT	CASSRDPGQGHQYSNQPQHF
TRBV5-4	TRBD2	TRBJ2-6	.	TGTGCCAGCAGCTTAAATCGGGGGGCTGGGGCCAACGTCCTGACTTTC	CASSLNRGAGANVLTF